The 30 T cell receptor beta chains below all came from one sample that was sequenced in a study of PD-1 blockade in classical Hodgkin lymphoma. Clones were read by immunoSEQ multiplex PCR, and TCRdb kept only the in-frame ones, dropping some. The repertoire holds around 25,000 clones, with approximately 77% as singletons. Regarding time point: cycle 4 day 1 (C4D1), after 6 weeks of nivolumab. Each and every patient relapsed after autologous stem cell transplantation, and patients got differing brentuximab vedotin exposure. Sequenced here: peripheral blood mononuclear cells (PBMCs), sampled before the fourth cycle of nivolumab. All receptors derive from a human donor with classical Hodgkin lymphoma.

The V and J genes are TRBV2 and TRBJ2-7, with D unclear. CDR1 is SNHLY, CDR2 FYNNEI, per germline. CDR3 length: 13 amino acids. Trimming removed 8 bases at V and 1 base at J, with 12 bases between. The CDR3 DNA reads TGTGCCAGCGCTGCGGTCCTGTCCTACGAGCAGTACTTC. Amino acids: CASAAVLSYEQYF.

The rearrangement uses TRBV28 and TRBJ2-7; D not resolved. From germline, CDR1 is MDHEN and CDR2 SYDVKM. The CDR3 is 10 residues long. V was pared by 2 bases and J by 7 bases, with 3 bases between. The CDR3 DNA sequence: TGTGCCAGCAGTTTACGGGAGCAGTACTTC. It yields the protein CASSLREQYF. Full variable domain (rest looked up from reference TRBV28 and TRBJ2-7): DVKVTQSSRYLVKRTGEKVFLECVQDMDHENMFWYRQDPGLGLRLIYFSYDVKMKEKGDIPEGYSVSREKKERFSLILESASTNQTSMYLCASSLREQYFGPGTRLTVT.

The chain is built from TRBV28 and TRBJ2-7; TRBD2 aligns across 10 bases. Germline-derived CDR1 and CDR2 are MDHEN and SYDVKM. Trimming took 5 bases from V and 3 from J; bases not matched to a gene: 7. The CDR3 is 15 residues long. The CDR3 region is CASSPQLAGVYEQYF. The CDR3 DNA reads as TGTGCCAGCAGTCCTCAGCTAGCGGGAGTCTACGAGCAGTACTTC.

V usage is TRBV2 and J usage is TRBJ1-4; D is ambiguous. With 7 bases removed from V and 0 bases from J, the gap between germline ends came to 15 bases. This CDR3 region has 16 residues. Germline-derived CDR1 and CDR2 are SNHLY and FYNNEI. The CDR3 protein is CASKFLIDATNEKLFF. DNA of the CDR3: TGTGCCAGCAAATTTTTGATAGATGCAACTAATGAAAAACTGTTTTTT. The variable domain in full, completed from reference TRBV2 and TRBJ1-4, reads EPEVTQTPSHQVTQMGQEVILRCVPISNHLYFYWYRQILGQKVEFLVSFYNNEISEKSEIFDDQFSVERPDGSNFTLKIRSTKLEDSAMYFCASKFLIDATNEKLFFGSGTQLSVL.

This clone showed up just a few times. The chain carries TRBV5-4 and TRBJ2-7; 7 bases map to TRBD2. V lost 6 bases to trimming and J lost 1 base; unmatched junction nucleotides: 4. The CDR3 length is 13 residues. The germline V gene has CDR1 SGHNT and CDR2 YYREEE (reference sequence). The CDR3 DNA reads TGTGCCAGCACGGCGGGGGTTTCCTACGAGCAGTACTTC. Amino acid sequence: CASTAGVSYEQYF.

In its sample, this clone was seen once. The chain links TRBV4-2 to TRBJ2-3, with D perhaps TRBD2 (7 bases). CDR1 is LGHNA and CDR2 is YNFKEQ in the germline V gene. CDR3 size: 17 residues. V was clipped by 1 base and J by 7 bases, with 21 bases between them. As DNA, the CDR3 is TGTGCCAGCAGCCAAGGGGGGGGGCCCCAACCGTTACATACGCAGTATTTT. Amino acid sequence: CASSQGGGPQPLHTQYF.

The V gene is TRBV9, the J gene TRBJ2-1; tentative D call: TRBD2 (6 bases). The germline CDR1 and CDR2 sequences are SGDLS and YYNGEE. Deletions cut 3 bases from V and 6 bases from J, with 10 bases between. The CDR3 sequence is 13 residues long. In DNA, the CDR3 is TGTGCCAGCAGCGGGAGGGGCGGCAATGAGCAGTTCTTC. Its protein product is CASSGRGGNEQFF.

This chain joins TRBV5-4 and TRBJ1-1; 7 bases line up with TRBD1. This CDR3 is built from 13 residues. Looked up from germline, CDR1 is SGHNT and CDR2 is YYREEE (reference sequence). V lost 5 bases and J lost 8; bases outside the gene matches: 9. The CDR3 nucleotides are TGTGCCAGCAGTTTTATCCGGACAGGAGAAGCTTTCTTT. This translates into CASSFIRTGEAFF.

J is TRBJ1-1 and V is TRBV12-2. TRBV12-2 is a pseudogene. The CDR3 covers 14 residues. CDR3 sequence (DNA): TGTGCAAGTCGCTTAGCCCACTCGGGACGGGAAGCTTTCTTT. Protein product: CASRLAHSGREAFF.

J is TRBJ2-4 and V is TRBV5-1, with 7 bases lining up with TRBD2. The V gene's germline CDR1 is SGHRS and CDR2 YFSETQ. The CDR3 spans 14 residues. The V gene end was trimmed by 4 bases and the J gene end by 8 bases; junction bases not matched to a gene: 9. CDR3 DNA: TGCGCCAGCAGCCCCGGACTAGATGGTGACATTCAGTACTTC. It encodes CASSPGLDGDIQYF.

The chain joins TRBV5-1 to TRBJ1-4, with 7 bases lining up with TRBD1. CDR3 length equals 18 residues. V lost 4 bases to trimming and J lost 2 bases; unmatched junction nucleotides: 14. CDR1 is SGHRS and CDR2 is YFSETQ in the germline V gene. The CDR3 reads CASSQGSRGSPTNEKLFF. CDR3 bases: TGCGCCAGCAGCCAAGGCTCCAGGGGGTCCCCTACTAATGAAAAACTGTTTTTT.

This clone was counted once. The gene calls are TRBV29-1 and TRBJ2-1; 11 nucleotides match TRBD2. The CDR3 spans 17 residues. The junction had 10 bases not matched to a gene; V was cut back by 4 bases and J by 2 bases. Per the germline V gene, CDR1 is SQVTM and CDR2 is ANQGSEA. CDR3 loop: CSVGLAGFPSTYNEQFF. The CDR3 coding sequence is TGCAGCGTTGGACTAGCGGGATTTCCGTCGACCTACAATGAGCAGTTCTTC.

The chain is built from TRBV21-1 and TRBJ1-2; the DNA was not used to check the table's D call, TRBD1. TRBV21-1 represents a pseudogene. The CDR3 runs to 16 residues. The CDR3 loop reads CASGKRRRQYCYGYTF. The CDR3 nucleotides read TGTGCCAGCGGGAAGAGAAGGAGACAGTATTGCTATGGCTACACCTTC.

The V and J genes are TRBV19 and TRBJ1-4; tentatively, D is TRBD1 (5 bases). V dropped 9 bases and J dropped 8 bases, with 25 bases sitting between them. The CDR3 totals 16 residues. CDR1 is LNHDA and CDR2 is SQIVND in the germline V gene (reference sequence). The CDR3 nucleotides are TGTGCCAGCGGAAAACGGGCGAGGCAGGGAGGAGAAAAACTGTTTTTT. It specifies CASGKRARQGGEKLFF.

The table lists this clone with a count of one. The rearrangement joins TRBV7-2 to TRBJ1-5, with D perhaps matching TRBD1 (5 bases). The CDR3 consists of 16 residues. Per the germline V gene, CDR1 is SGHTA and CDR2 is FQGNSA. V was cut by 2 bases and J by 1 base, with 12 bases left in between. CDR3 sequence (DNA): TGTGCCAGCAGCTTAAGGCCAGACAGAAGCAATCAGCCCCAGCATTTT. Residues: CASSLRPDRSNQPQHF.

This clone was observed a few times. The chain uses TRBV7-9 and TRBJ1-5; a possible D gene is TRBD1 (5 bases). V dropped 5 bases and J dropped 2 bases, with 10 bases sitting between them. CDR1 is SEHNR, CDR2 FQNEAQ, per germline (reference sequence). The CDR3 has 14 amino acids. CDR3 nucleotides: TGTGCCAGCAGCGCTATAGGGGGCAATCAGCCCCAGCATTTT. As protein: CASSAIGGNQPQHF.

This clone was seen once. The chain couples TRBV6-6 to TRBJ1-5, with 11 bases aligning to TRBD1. CDR1 is MNHNY and CDR2 is SVGAGI in the germline V gene (reference sequence). V lost 6 bases, J lost 7 bases, and 8 bases stayed unmatched. The CDR3 sequence is 15 residues long. CDR3 loop: CASRTDRGPGQPQHF. The CDR3 DNA reads as TGTGCCAGCAGGACGGACAGGGGGCCGGGACAGCCCCAGCATTTT.

This rearrangement joins TRBV6-6 to TRBJ1-5; D may be TRBD1 (6 bases). The V gene's germline CDR1 is MNHNY and CDR2 SVGAGI (reference sequence). V gave up 6 bases and J gave up 3 bases, with 9 bases separating them. The CDR3 sequence is 13 residues long. CDR3 DNA sequence: TGTGCCAGCAGCGGACAGATCAATCAGCCCCAGCATTTT. Its protein is CASSGQINQPQHF.

The V call is TRBV14, the J call TRBJ2-7; perhaps TRBD2 as D (5 bases). Germline V gene sequence: CDR1 SGHDN, CDR2 FVKESK. This CDR3 comprises 14 residues. Trimming took off 1 base at V and 6 bases at J, with 13 bases between the two ends. The CDR3 is CASSQVLGGGEQYF. The CDR3 nucleotides are TGTGCCAGCAGCCAAGTCCTTGGTGGAGGCGAGCAGTACTTC.

This chain's CDR3 is CASSPRQGYATGELFF. CDR3 nucleotide sequence: TGCGCCAGCAGCCCACGCCAGGGATACGCCACCGGGGAGCTGTTTTTT. This chain links TRBV4-1 with TRBJ2-2, with a tentative D call TRBD1 (5 bases). V was pared by 4 bases and J by 4 bases, with 16 bases between. CDR3 length: 16 amino acids. Germline V gene sequence: CDR1 MGHRA, CDR2 YSYEKL.

This clone was picked up one time. The genes are TRBV9 and TRBJ2-5, with a possible D match to TRBD1 (6 bases). This CDR3 contains 13 residues. Trimming cost V 3 bases and J 7 bases, with 13 bases left between them. Looked up from germline, CDR1 is SGDLS and CDR2 is YYNGEE. This CDR3 is CASSEGHPGTQYF. CDR3 coding DNA: TGTGCCAGCAGCGAGGGACACCCGGGGACCCAGTACTTC.

V is TRBV2 and J is TRBJ2-5; D may be TRBD1 or TRBD2 (5 bases each). The CDR3 contains 15 residues. The germline V gene has CDR1 SNHLY and CDR2 FYNNEI. Trimming stripped 3 bases from V and 5 bases from J, with 16 bases between. DNA for the CDR3: TGTGCCAGCAGTGAGTCCGGGACCCCAATGGAGACCCAGTACTTC. Encoded protein: CASSESGTPMETQYF.

The V and J genes are TRBV2 and TRBJ2-2, with TRBD2 matching over 14 bases. The CDR3 contains 19 residues. Germline CDR1 SNHLY, CDR2 FYNNEI. Trimming removed 6 bases from V and 2 bases from J; junction bases left unmatched: 11. The chain's CDR3 is CASSSGLAGGLVNTGELFF. CDR3 DNA sequence: TGTGCCAGCAGCTCCGGACTAGCGGGAGGCTTAGTAAACACCGGGGAGCTGTTTTTT.

This clone has only one observation. The CDR3 sequence is CASKRREGTDTQYF. In DNA, the CDR3 is TGTGCCAGCAAGCGAAGGGAGGGCACAGATACGCAGTATTTT. The rearrangement uses TRBV6-4 and TRBJ2-3; D possibly corresponds to TRBD2 (6 bases). Germline-derived CDR1 and CDR2 are MRHNA and SNTAGT. Trimming shortened V by 7 bases and J by 1 base, and 12 bases separated the two germline ends. The CDR3 sequence is 14 residues long.

The V call is TRBV6-6, the J call TRBJ1-4; no firm D call. This CDR3 region has 14 residues. Trimming left V 2 bases short and J 8 bases short, with 12 bases between. CDR1 is MNHNY, CDR2 SVGAGI, per germline (reference sequence). CDR3 sequence: CASSYGPLGEKLFF. The CDR3 DNA reads TGTGCCAGCAGTTACGGACCTCTCGGAGAAAAACTGTTTTTT.

The chain carries TRBV30 and TRBJ2-7; D is ambiguous. Trimming stripped 4 bases from V and 6 bases from J, with 13 bases between. This CDR3 comprises 12 residues. Looked up from germline, CDR1 is GTSNPN and CDR2 is SVGIG (reference sequence). Written as DNA, the CDR3 is TGTGCCTGGACGGTTACGGCCTCCGAGCAGTACTTC. This gives the protein CAWTVTASEQYF.

The chain is built from TRBV7-9 and TRBJ2-3; 7 bases are shared with TRBD2. CDR1 is SEHNR, CDR2 FQNEAQ, per germline (reference sequence). The CDR3 contains 16 residues. The J segment lost 4 bases and the V segment lost 5 bases, leaving 12 bases of the junction unmatched. CDR3 residues: CASSLLGGSGSDTQYF. CDR3 nucleotides: TGTGCCAGCAGCCTCCTGGGGGGGAGTGGGTCAGATACGCAGTATTTT.

The V gene is TRBV19, the J gene TRBJ2-7; 7 nucleotides match TRBD2. The trim removed 5 bases at V and 9 bases at J, leaving 10 bases unmatched. CDR3 length: 13 residues. In germline, CDR1 is LNHDA, CDR2 SQIVND (reference sequence). The CDR3 coding sequence is TGTGCCAGTAGTGAGGGCCTGACTAGCAGGCAGTACTTC. Translated, it gives CASSEGLTSRQYF.

The rearrangement joins TRBV13 to TRBJ1-1; 10 bases are shared with TRBD1. The CDR3 loop spans 14 amino acids. Germline V gene sequence: CDR1 PRHDT, CDR2 FYEKMQ (reference sequence). V was pared by 8 bases and J by 11 bases, with 14 bases of the junction left unmatched. Here the CDR3 reads CASLRDRGENEAFF. Here the CDR3 DNA reads TGTGCCAGCCTGAGGGACAGGGGAGAGAATGAGGCTTTCTTT. Full variable domain (outside the CDR3, taken from reference TRBV13 and TRBJ1-1): AAGVIQSPRHLIKEKRETATLKCYPIPRHDTVYWYQQGPGQDPQFLISFYEKMQSDKGSIPDRFSAQQFSDYHSELNMSSLELGDSALYFCASLRDRGENEAFFGQGTRLTVV.

This clone was observed a single time. The chain has TRBV18 and TRBJ1-1; D unclear. This CDR3 spans 15 amino acids. Germline V gives CDR1 KGHSH, CDR2 LQKENI. The V end was cut by 6 bases, the J end by 7 bases, with 21 bases between. The CDR3 here is CASSPPGRGRVEAFF. The CDR3 DNA reads TGTGCCAGCTCTCCCCCGGGTCGTGGCCGAGTTGAAGCTTTCTTT.